The rows below give T cell receptor beta chains drawn from one sample of a study of T cell responses to AZD1222 COVID-19 vaccine. Clones were read by immunoSEQ multiplex PCR, and TCRdb kept only the in-frame ones, dropping some. The sample shows roughly 180,000 clones, roughly 87% of them seen only once. Sample: peripheral blood, taken on day 0 of AZD1222 vaccination. Receptors originate from an adult in good health. Each CDR3 is given with its conserved first and last residue. The D gene is left open where the match is weak. The size of a clone is reported for some rows only, either as once, few or many, or as a class for expanded clones.

TGCAGCGTTGTCGGAGCCAGCGGGGACTCAAGGACCCAGTACTTC | CSVVGASGDSRTQYF | TRBJ2-5 | TRBD2 | . | TRBV29-1
TGTGCCAGCAGGGGGGCCGCGGGGACTTTTTGGCTCGAGCAGTACTTC | CASRGAAGTFWLEQYF | TRBJ2-7 | . | . | TRBV27
TGTGCCAGCATCGAACCGCCTTCGGGACAGGGTTGGACAGATACGCAGTATTTT | CASIEPPSGQGWTDTQYF | TRBJ2-3 | TRBD1 | . | TRBV2
TGTGCCACCAGCAGCTATCAGGGTAGCGGCTACAATGAGCAGTTCTTC | CATSSYQGSGYNEQFF | TRBJ2-1 | . | once | TRBV15
TGTGCCACCCAAGAGGACAGCGGGAGCCACGGGGAGCAGTACTTC | CATQEDSGSHGEQYF | TRBJ2-7 | TRBD2 | . | TRBV19
TGTGCCAGCAGCGTAGAACCCTCCTTTCAAGGGGGCTACGAGCAGTACTTC | CASSVEPSFQGGYEQYF | TRBJ2-7 | . | . | TRBV9
TGCGCCAGCAGCCAAGTCGGACTAGCGGGAAGCTACGAGCAGTACTTC | CASSQVGLAGSYEQYF | TRBJ2-7 | TRBD2 | . | TRBV4-1
TGTGCCAGCAGCGGTATGACAGATACGCAGTATTTT | CASSGMTDTQYF | TRBJ2-3 | . | once | TRBV7-6
TGTGCCAGCAGCTCAACTAGCGGGAGGGTGAGATTCGATGAGCAGTTCTTC | CASSSTSGRVRFDEQFF | TRBJ2-1 | TRBD2 | . | TRBV11-3
TGTGCCAGCAGCAATCTGGAGGGGGCTGGAAACACCATATATTTT | CASSNLEGAGNTIYF | TRBJ1-3 | . | . | TRBV21-1
TGTGCCAGCAGCCGCGGAGGGCCAGGGGAGACCCAGTACTTC | CASSRGGPGETQYF | TRBJ2-5 | . | . | TRBV7-2
TGCGCCAGCAGCCAAGAAGGTTTGCGAGGGATGGGGAATCAGCCCCAGCATTTT | CASSQEGLRGMGNQPQHF | TRBJ1-5 | . | few | TRBV4-1
TGTGCCAGCAGTGAAGCTGGTAGGGGAGGGCAAACTGAAGCTTTCTTT | CASSEAGRGGQTEAFF | TRBJ1-1 | . | . | TRBV2
TGTGCCAGCAGCTTAGAGGCCGGGGAGCTGTTTTTT | CASSLEAGELFF | TRBJ2-2 | . | . | TRBV11-3
TGTGCCAGTAGTATCGCTACTAGCGTTCAAGAGACCCAGTACTTC | CASSIATSVQETQYF | TRBJ2-5 | TRBD2 | . | TRBV19
TGTGCCAGCAGTGAAGCGGGGGGCCCGAGGACATATAATTCACCCCTCCACTTT | CASSEAGGPRTYNSPLHF | TRBJ1-6 | . | few | TRBV6-1
TGTGCCAGCAGCGAGGGGACAGGGGGCTATACCATATATTTT | CASSEGTGGYTIYF | TRBJ1-3 | TRBD1 | few | TRBV6-5
TGTGCCAGCAGCCAAGCGCCCCGGACCGTTACGGGCGGGGAGCTGTTTTTT | CASSQAPRTVTGGELFF | TRBJ2-2 | . | . | TRBV3-1/TRBV3-2
TGTGCCAGCAGTTACCCTGACAGGGCTACTGAAGCTTTCTTT | CASSYPDRATEAFF | TRBJ1-1 | TRBD1 | . | TRBV6-5
TGTGCCAGCAGCCAAGGGTATGAAAAACTGTTTTTT | CASSQGYEKLFF | TRBJ1-4 | . | . | TRBV3-1/TRBV3-2
TGCGCCAGCAGCCAATCTGGGTCCAGCTTAACGAACACTGAAGCTTTCTTT | CASSQSGSSLTNTEAFF | TRBJ1-1 | . | . | TRBV4-1
TGTGCCAGCAGATTTATGCAGGGGGCGCGCACTGAAGCTTTCTTT | CASRFMQGARTEAFF | TRBJ1-1 | TRBD1 | . | TRBV6-5
TGTGCCAGCAGTACGGGACAGAGGAACACTGAAGCTTTCTTT | CASSTGQRNTEAFF | TRBJ1-1 | TRBD1 | . | TRBV5-4
TGTGCCAGCAGTGACTCCTTGGAAGGGGGCAATTCTCACGAGCAGTACTTC | CASSDSLEGGNSHEQYF | TRBJ2-7 | TRBD1 | . | TRBV6-4
TGTGCCTGGAGTGGAAGGATAGAGGGGACAGGGCGCGAGCAGTACTTC | CAWSGRIEGTGREQYF | TRBJ2-7 | TRBD1 | . | TRBV30
TGCGCCACCGCCGGGGGTTCTAAAGAGGATGAGCAGTTCTTC | CATAGGSKEDEQFF | TRBJ2-1 | . | . | TRBV5-1
TGTGCCAGCAGCTTAGTCCAGGGCGATGGCTACACCTTC | CASSLVQGDGYTF | TRBJ1-2 | . | . | TRBV11-2
TGTGCCAGCAGTTTATGGGTCCGGGCCTTAGGCCCCTATGGCTACACCTTC | CASSLWVRALGPYGYTF | TRBJ1-2 | . | once | TRBV28
TGTGCCAGCAGTTCTAATGAAAAACTGTTTTTT | CASSSNEKLFF | TRBJ1-4 | . | . | TRBV28
TGTGCCAGCAGTTCCGGGACAGGGTTTTCAGATACGCAGTATTTT | CASSSGTGFSDTQYF | TRBJ2-3 | TRBD1 | . | TRBV5-8
TGCGCCAGCAGCCCGCACCGGGGGGGAGATACCGGGGAGCTGTTTTTT | CASSPHRGGDTGELFF | TRBJ2-2 | TRBD2 | . | TRBV5-1
TGTGCCAGCAGCCATGAAGCCGGGACACTGGGGGAAAAACTGTTTTTT | CASSHEAGTLGEKLFF | TRBJ1-4 | . | . | TRBV5-5
TGTGCCAGCAGCTTAAGTTTTTCCGCCAACTATGGCTACACCTTC | CASSLSFSANYGYTF | TRBJ1-2 | . | . | TRBV7-9
TGTGCCAGCACCAAGGGACTAGCTTCCTCCTACGAGCAGTACTTC | CASTKGLASSYEQYF | TRBJ2-7 | TRBD2 | . | TRBV6-5
TGTGCCAGCTCACCCTCCTCTGGGGCCAACGTCCTGACTTTC | CASSPSSGANVLTF | TRBJ2-6 | . | . | TRBV18
TGCGCCAGCCTCACAGGGGAACGCGAGCAGTACTTC | CASLTGEREQYF | TRBJ2-7 | TRBD1 | . | TRBV5-1
TGTGCCTGGAGGGCCGGGTCCTCCTCCTACGAGCAGTACTTC | CAWRAGSSSYEQYF | TRBJ2-7 | . | . | TRBV30
TGTGCCAGCAGCCCCCCAGGGGGGGAGAACACTGAAGCTTTCTTT | CASSPPGGENTEAFF | TRBJ1-1 | TRBD1 | . | TRBV11-3
TGTGCCAGCAGCCGAGACAGGGTGACCACTGAAGCTTTCTTT | CASSRDRVTTEAFF | TRBJ1-1 | TRBD1 | . | TRBV3-1/TRBV3-2
TGCGCCAGCAGCTTGGTACCCAGCGAAGAGACCCAGTACTTC | CASSLVPSEETQYF | TRBJ2-5 | . | . | TRBV5-1
TGTGCCAGCAGCTTAGTATTCGCCCTACAGGGGAACACCGGGGAGCTGTTTTTT | CASSLVFALQGNTGELFF | TRBJ2-2 | . | . | TRBV7-6
TGTGCCTGGAGTGTACGGGGAACGGCTCCTGGAAACACCATATATTTT | CAWSVRGTAPGNTIYF | TRBJ1-3 | . | once | TRBV30
TGTGCCAGCAGCCTACCGACTAGCGGGAGATCCTACGAGCAGTACTTC | CASSLPTSGRSYEQYF | TRBJ2-7 | TRBD2 | . | TRBV5-4
TGCGCCAGCAGTGAGAGTTTGAACTATGGCTACACCTTC | CASSESLNYGYTF | TRBJ1-2 | . | once | TRBV10-2
TGTGCCAGCTCACCACGGCTAGCGGGAGAGAACACCGGGGAGCTGTTTTTT | CASSPRLAGENTGELFF | TRBJ2-2 | TRBD2 | . | TRBV18
TGTGCCAGCAGCCCCAGATCGGGACTAGCGGGCCCTTCCTACGAGCAGTACTTC | CASSPRSGLAGPSYEQYF | TRBJ2-7 | TRBD2 | . | TRBV5-6
TGTGCCAGCAGTGAAGGGGGACAGACTAATTCACCCCTCCACTTT | CASSEGGQTNSPLHF | TRBJ1-6 | TRBD1 | . | TRBV2
TGTGCCAGCAGCCTCGTAGCGGGAGGAGGCACCGGGGAGCTGTTTTTT | CASSLVAGGGTGELFF | TRBJ2-2 | TRBD2 | . | TRBV2
TGTGCCAGCAGCTTCACGAACACCGGGGAGCTGTTTTTT | CASSFTNTGELFF | TRBJ2-2 | . | once | TRBV11-2
TGTGCCAGCAGCTTAGGAGGGGGCGAGCAGTTCTTC | CASSLGGGEQFF | TRBJ2-1 | TRBD1 | . | TRBV11-3